These 25 T cell receptor beta chains were all obtained from the same sample, sequenced in a study of cytomegalovirus exposure and HLA in healthy donors. The method was immunoSEQ multiplex PCR; TCRdb's version includes in-frame clones alone and lacks a portion of them. The sample lists about 73,000 clones, roughly 95% occurring once. Sequencing was done on a sample of PBMCs. These receptors originate from a young man in good health and CMV-seronegative.

CDR3 in DNA: TGTGCCAGCAACTCCGGACAGGGGATAACTGAAGCTTTCTTT. This sequence encodes CASNSGQGITEAFF. This sequence joins TRBV5-4 and TRBJ1-1, with 9 bases matching TRBD1. V was pared by 6 bases and J by 5 bases, with 8 bases of the junction left unmatched. The CDR3 is 14 amino acids. Germline-derived CDR1 and CDR2 are SGHNT and YYREEE (reference sequence).

This clone was seen a few times. This chain joins TRBV30 and TRBJ1-1; 10 nucleotides align to TRBD1. The length of the CDR3 is 12 residues. Germline CDR1 is GTSNPN and CDR2 is SVGIG (reference sequence). Trimming took 4 bases from V and 11 from J; bases not matched to a gene: 7. For the CDR3, the DNA is TGTGCCTGGAATCCCGGGACAGGGGTTGCTTTCTTT. This gives the protein CAWNPGTGVAFF.

This clone occurred once. This chain joins TRBV4-3 and TRBJ1-2; TRBD1 agrees at 7 bases. Germline V gene sequence: CDR1 LGHNA, CDR2 YSLEER. The CDR3 has 16 residues. J lost 3 bases, V lost 0 bases, and 7 bases had no gene match. The CDR3 region is CASSQEATGNDYGYTF. The CDR3 DNA follows: TGCGCCAGCAGCCAAGAAGCGACAGGGAACGACTATGGCTACACCTTC.

Only a few counts were recorded for this clone. The V call is TRBV28, the J call TRBJ1-2; possibly TRBD1 for D (5 bases). CDR3 length: 13 residues. Trimming took off 2 bases at V and 3 bases at J, with 7 bases between the two ends. Germline V gives CDR1 MDHEN, CDR2 SYDVKM. CDR3 coding DNA: TGTGCCAGCAGTTTAGGGGGGGACTATGGCTACACCTTC. Translating gives CASSLGGDYGYTF.

V gene TRBV19 combines with J gene TRBJ1-1, with TRBD1 as a possible D gene (5 bases). The CDR3 length is 13 residues. Trimming removed 8 bases from V and 3 bases from J, with 13 bases in between. Germline CDR1 LNHDA, CDR2 SQIVND (reference sequence). The CDR3 sequence is CASGTSGDTEAFF. Here the CDR3 DNA reads TGTGCCAGTGGGACTTCTGGGGACACTGAAGCTTTCTTT.

This clone was picked up one time. CDR3 coding DNA: TGTGCCAGCAGCCAGCAACAGGGGACCACTGAAGCTTTCTTT. Its protein product is CASSQQQGTTEAFF. The V call is TRBV14, the J call TRBJ1-1; TRBD1 matches at 7 bases. There are 14 residues in the CDR3. Germline V gene data show CDR1 as SGHDN and CDR2 as FVKESK. Trimming cost V 3 bases and J 4 bases; bases outside gene matches: 5.

This clone was observed a handful of times. The CDR3 sequence: CAISEGTGTSPLHF. The CDR3 region has the DNA TGTGCCATCAGTGAAGGGACAGGGACTTCACCCCTCCACTTT. The V and J genes are TRBV10-3 and TRBJ1-6, with 9 bases identical to TRBD1. The CDR3 loop spans 14 amino acids. J was trimmed by 9 bases and V by 3 bases; bases with no gene match: 3. Germline CDR1 is ENHRY and CDR2 is SYGVKD.

The gene calls are TRBV6-6 and TRBJ2-6; D is unclear. V lost 5 bases to trimming and J lost 1 base, with 12 bases between them. Germline V lookup: CDR1 MNHNY, CDR2 SVGAGI (reference sequence). The length of the CDR3 is 16 residues. The CDR3 coding sequence is TGTGCCAGCAGTACAGAAATGGTTTCTGGGGCCAACGTCCTGACTTTC. This gives the protein CASSTEMVSGANVLTF.

This rearrangement joins TRBV7-6 to TRBJ2-5, with 7 bases that match TRBD1. V lost 5 bases and J lost 1; bases outside the gene matches: 7. This CDR3 has 15 amino acids. The germline CDR1 and CDR2 sequences are SGHVS and FNYEAQ. CDR3 sequence: CASSPWDSSQETQYF. The CDR3, as DNA: TGTGCCAGCAGCCCTTGGGACAGTTCCCAAGAGACCCAGTACTTC.

The CDR3 DNA follows: TGCAGCGGGGAGCGGGATACGCAGTATTTT. Translation: CSGERDTQYF. V is TRBV29-1 and J is TRBJ2-3, with D tentatively TRBD2 (5 bases). Per the germline V gene, CDR1 is SQVTM and CDR2 is ANQGSEA. This CDR3 comprises 10 residues. V was clipped by 7 bases and J by 6 bases, with 8 bases between them.

This clone was detected once. V usage is TRBV10-3 and J usage is TRBJ1-5, with TRBD1 identical over 12 bases. Losses at the gene ends were 5 bases for V and 6 bases for J; bases not matched to a gene: 8. CDR1 is ENHRY, CDR2 SYGVKD, per germline. The CDR3 is 16 residues long. CDR3 sequence reads: CAISSSGTGGGQPQHF. The CDR3 DNA reads TGTGCCATCAGTTCCTCCGGGACAGGGGGCGGTCAGCCCCAGCATTTT.

V gene TRBV5-1 combines with J gene TRBJ2-2, with D perhaps matching TRBD1 (6 bases). The CDR3 runs to 16 residues. Germline V gives CDR1 SGHRS, CDR2 YFSETQ. Trimming left V 0 bases short and J 5 bases short, with 14 bases between. CDR3 nucleotides: TGCGCCAGCAGCTTGGAACAGGGTGTGGGTACCGGGGAGCTGTTTTTT. Its protein is CASSLEQGVGTGELFF.

The chain combines TRBV9 with TRBJ1-4; D is possibly TRBD1 (5 bases). Trimming removed 3 bases from V and 1 base from J, with 13 bases in between. Germline CDR1 and CDR2: SGDLS and YYNGEE. The CDR3 runs to 16 residues. The CDR3 nucleotides read TGTGCCAGCAGCGGGGGTTGGGGGGAAACTAATGAAAAACTGTTTTTT. Its protein product is CASSGGWGETNEKLFF.

The chain recombines TRBV10-3 with TRBJ1-1; D call uncertain. V was trimmed by 2 bases and J by 2 bases, leaving 9 bases between them. This CDR3 has 14 residues. Germline values: CDR1 ENHRY, CDR2 SYGVKD. Written as DNA, the CDR3 is TGTGCCATCAGTGAGCCGCAGGTCAACACTGAAGCTTTCTTT. Its protein is CAISEPQVNTEAFF.

This chain uses TRBV7-9 with TRBJ2-7, with D tentatively TRBD2 (7 bases). The V end was cut by 2 bases, the J end by 2 bases, with 13 bases between. The germline CDR1 and CDR2 sequences are SEHNR and FQNEAQ (reference sequence). This CDR3 has 15 residues. The chain's CDR3 is CASSLRGGATYEQYF. For the CDR3, the DNA is TGTGCCAGCAGCTTAAGAGGGGGGGCGACCTACGAGCAGTACTTC.

The chain joins TRBV9 to TRBJ2-2, with 14 bases aligning to TRBD2. This CDR3 has 15 amino acids. The junction had 1 base not matched to a gene; V was cut back by 4 bases and J by 5 bases. Germline-derived CDR1 and CDR2 are SGDLS and YYNGEE. In DNA, the CDR3 is TGTGCCAGCAGCCGGACTAGCGGGGGGACCGGGGAGCTGTTTTTT. It encodes CASSRTSGGTGELFF.

J is TRBJ1-4 and V is TRBV28; 9 bases are a match to TRBD1. This CDR3 spans 15 amino acids. The V segment lost 5 bases and the J segment 6 bases; nucleotides outside the gene matches: 7. Germline V gene sequence: CDR1 MDHEN, CDR2 SYDVKM. CDR3 in amino acids: CASSHPGQGDEKLFF. DNA of the CDR3: TGTGCCAGCAGTCATCCGGGACAGGGCGATGAAAAACTGTTTTTT.

This clone was observed once. The chain carries TRBV28 and TRBJ1-1, with D uncertain. This CDR3 region has 16 residues. CDR1 is MDHEN, CDR2 SYDVKM, per germline. V lost 0 bases, J lost 2 bases, and 13 bases lay in between. This chain's CDR3 is CASSLWGPGINTEAFF. The CDR3 coding sequence is TGTGCCAGCAGTTTATGGGGCCCCGGGATAAACACTGAAGCTTTCTTT.

The chain carries TRBV25-1 and TRBJ2-5; D is ambiguous. Trimming took off 0 bases at V and 5 bases at J, with 10 bases between the two ends. Germline V gene data show CDR1 as MGHDK and CDR2 as SYGVNS. The length of the CDR3 is 14 residues. The CDR3 region has the DNA TGTGCCAGCAGTGAATATGTGGGCGTTGAGACCCAGTACTTC. It encodes CASSEYVGVETQYF.

This clone was detected once. V and J are TRBV10-1 and TRBJ1-1; TRBD1 might be the D (5 bases). The CDR3 runs 14 residues. The germline V gene encodes CDR1 WNHNN and CDR2 SYGVQD (reference sequence). V was pared by 3 bases and J by 4 bases, with 12 bases between. CDR3 coding DNA: TGCGCCAGCAGTGATGGGCGGGGGGGCACTGAAGCTTTCTTT. Translation gives CASSDGRGGTEAFF.

The rearrangement joins TRBV4-1 to TRBJ2-7; possibly TRBD2 for D (5 bases). Germline V gene sequence: CDR1 MGHRA, CDR2 YSYEKL. The CDR3 extends over 11 amino acids. V shed 8 bases and J shed 5 bases, with 10 bases lying between them. DNA of the CDR3: TGCGCCAGCGGCCCGAGGGACGAGCAGTACTTC. This gives the protein CASGPRDEQYF.

V usage is TRBV30 and J usage is TRBJ2-7; D may be TRBD2 (5 bases). The CDR3 is 10 amino acids. From germline, CDR1 is GTSNPN and CDR2 SVGIG (reference sequence). V was pared by 5 bases and J by 3 bases, with 5 bases between. The CDR3 nucleotides read TGTGCCTGGGGACTCTACGAGCAGTACTTC. This codes for CAWGLYEQYF. The full variable domain, in which reference TRBV30 and TRBJ2-7 provide the parts outside the CDR3, is SQTIHQWPATLVQPVGSPLSLECTVEGTSNPNLYWYRQAAGRGLQLLFYSVGIGQISSEVPQNLSASRPQDRQFILSSKKLLLSDSGFYLCAWGLYEQYFGPGTRLTVT.

The chain is built from TRBV28 and TRBJ1-5; D gene ambiguous. CDR1 is MDHEN, CDR2 SYDVKM, per germline. This CDR3 has 11 residues. Trimming removed 6 bases from V and 5 bases from J, with 5 bases in between. The CDR3 coding sequence is TGTGCCAGCAGCCAGTATCAGCCCCAGCATTTT. Its translation is CASSQYQPQHF. The full variable domain, completed using reference TRBV28 and TRBJ1-5, is DVKVTQSSRYLVKRTGEKVFLECVQDMDHENMFWYRQDPGLGLRLIYFSYDVKMKEKGDIPEGYSVSREKKERFSLILESASTNQTSMYLCASSQYQPQHFGDGTRLSIL.

V usage is TRBV6-5 and J usage is TRBJ1-1, with 8 bases that match TRBD1. Germline assignment: CDR1 MNHEY and CDR2 SVGAGI. This CDR3 region has 15 residues. The junction had 5 bases not matched to a gene; V was cut back by 4 bases and J by 1 base. The CDR3: CASSSPGQENTEAFF. The DNA for the CDR3 is TGTGCCAGCAGTTCCCCGGGACAGGAGAACACTGAAGCTTTCTTT.

This clone showed up just once. The chain is built from TRBV5-1 and TRBJ2-3, with D unclear. Trimming shortened V by 6 bases and J by 0 bases, and 11 bases separated the two germline ends. Looked up from germline, CDR1 is SGHRS and CDR2 is YFSETQ. This CDR3 contains 14 residues. The CDR3 sequence is CASMIVSSTDTQYF. CDR3 bases: TGCGCCAGCATGATAGTCTCTAGCACAGATACGCAGTATTTT.